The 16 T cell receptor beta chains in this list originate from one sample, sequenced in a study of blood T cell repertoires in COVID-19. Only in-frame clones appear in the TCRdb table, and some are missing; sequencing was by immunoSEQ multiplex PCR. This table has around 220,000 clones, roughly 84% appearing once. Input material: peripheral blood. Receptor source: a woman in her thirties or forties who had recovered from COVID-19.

The CDR3 region has the DNA TGTGCCAGCAGCTTCGGACAGGACAGCTCAGCTTTATATGGCTACACCTTC. Amino acid sequence: CASSFGQDSSALYGYTF. The chain combines TRBV5-4 with TRBJ1-2; 7 positions agree with TRBD1. Germline V gene lookup returns CDR1 SGHNT and CDR2 YYREEE (reference sequence). With V trimmed by 2 bases and J by 5 bases, 15 bases remained unmatched. CDR3 length equals 17 residues.

DNA of the CDR3: TGTGCCAGCAGTTACGGGCGCGATCAGCCCCAGCATTTT. It translates to CASSYGRDQPQHF. This chain uses TRBV6-6 with TRBJ1-5; D is ambiguous. The V end was cut by 2 bases, the J end by 5 bases, with 7 bases between. There are 13 residues in the CDR3. Germline V gene sequence: CDR1 MNHNY, CDR2 SVGAGI (reference sequence).

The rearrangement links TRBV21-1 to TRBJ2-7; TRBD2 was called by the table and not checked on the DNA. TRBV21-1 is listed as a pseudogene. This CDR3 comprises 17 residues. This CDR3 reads CANLGTSGRAISYEQYF. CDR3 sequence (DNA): TGTGCCAACCTAGGGACTAGCGGGAGGGCGATTTCCTACGAGCAGTACTTC.

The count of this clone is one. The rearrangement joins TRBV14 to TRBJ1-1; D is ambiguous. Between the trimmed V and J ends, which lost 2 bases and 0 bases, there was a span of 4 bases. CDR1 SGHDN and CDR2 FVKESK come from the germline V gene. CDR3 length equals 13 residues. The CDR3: CASSQWLNTEAFF. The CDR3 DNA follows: TGTGCCAGCAGCCAATGGCTGAACACTGAAGCTTTCTTT.

The CDR3, as DNA: TGTGCCAGCAGTATGACAGGGGGCGTGAACACCGGGGAGCTGTTTTTT. This sequence encodes CASSMTGGVNTGELFF. The V call is TRBV6-6, the J call TRBJ2-2, with 10 bases matching TRBD1. The CDR3 has 16 residues. Germline V gene sequence: CDR1 MNHNY, CDR2 SVGAGI (reference sequence). V trimming: 5 bases; J trimming: 1 base; junction bases outside the gene matches: 4.

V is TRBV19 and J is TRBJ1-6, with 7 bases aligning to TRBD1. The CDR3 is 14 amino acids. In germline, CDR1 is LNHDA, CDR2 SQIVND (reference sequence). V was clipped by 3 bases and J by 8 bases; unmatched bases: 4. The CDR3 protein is CASSIDRADSPLHF. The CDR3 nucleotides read TGTGCCAGTAGTATCGACAGGGCGGATTCACCCCTCCACTTT.

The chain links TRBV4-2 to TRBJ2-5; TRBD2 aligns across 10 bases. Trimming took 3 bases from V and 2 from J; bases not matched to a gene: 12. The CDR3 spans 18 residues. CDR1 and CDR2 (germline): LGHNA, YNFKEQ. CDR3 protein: CASSQGFSVAGGQETQYF. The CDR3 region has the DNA TGTGCCAGCAGCCAGGGGTTCTCGGTAGCGGGGGGACAAGAGACCCAGTACTTC.

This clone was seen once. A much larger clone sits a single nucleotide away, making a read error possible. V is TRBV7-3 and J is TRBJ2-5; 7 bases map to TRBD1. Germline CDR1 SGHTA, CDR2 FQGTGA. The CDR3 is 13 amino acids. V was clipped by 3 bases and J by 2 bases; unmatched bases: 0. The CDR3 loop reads CASSLGQQETQYF. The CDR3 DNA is TGTGCCAGCAGCTTGGGACAGCAAGAGACCCAGTACTTC. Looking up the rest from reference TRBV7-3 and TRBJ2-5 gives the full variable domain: GAGVSQTPSNKVTEKGKYVELRCDPISGHTALYWYRQSLGQGPEFLIYFQGTGAADDSGLPNDRFFAVRPEGSVSTLKIQRTERGDSAVYLCASSLGQQETQYFGPGTRLLVL.

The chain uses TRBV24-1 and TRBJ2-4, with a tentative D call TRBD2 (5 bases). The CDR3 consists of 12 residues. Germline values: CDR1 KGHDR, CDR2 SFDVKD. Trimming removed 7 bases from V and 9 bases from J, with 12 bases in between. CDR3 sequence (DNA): TGTGCCACCAGCCCCAGCGGTAGCATTCAGTACTTC. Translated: CATSPSGSIQYF.

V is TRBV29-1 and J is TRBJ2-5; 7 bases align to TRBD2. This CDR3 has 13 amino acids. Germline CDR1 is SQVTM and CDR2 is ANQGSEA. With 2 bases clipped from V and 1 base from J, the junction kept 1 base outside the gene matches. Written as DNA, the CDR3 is TGCAGCGTTGAATGGGGGGGCCAAGAGACCCAGTACTTC. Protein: CSVEWGGQETQYF.

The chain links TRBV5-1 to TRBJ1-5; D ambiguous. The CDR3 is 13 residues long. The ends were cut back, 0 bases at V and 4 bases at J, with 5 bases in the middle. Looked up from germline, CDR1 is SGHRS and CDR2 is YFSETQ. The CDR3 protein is CASSLGSNQPQHF. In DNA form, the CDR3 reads TGCGCCAGCAGCTTGGGGAGTAATCAGCCCCAGCATTTT.

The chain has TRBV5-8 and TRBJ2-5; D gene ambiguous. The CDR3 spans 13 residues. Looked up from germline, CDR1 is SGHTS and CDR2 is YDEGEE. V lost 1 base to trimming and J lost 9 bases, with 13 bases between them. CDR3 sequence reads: CASSLSGGRPQYF. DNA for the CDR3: TGTGCCAGCAGCTTGTCAGGTGGAAGGCCCCAGTACTTC.

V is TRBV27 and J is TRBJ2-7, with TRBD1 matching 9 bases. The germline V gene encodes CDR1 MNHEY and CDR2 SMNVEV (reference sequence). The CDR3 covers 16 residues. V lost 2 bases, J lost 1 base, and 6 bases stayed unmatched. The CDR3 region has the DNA TGTGCCAGCAGTTTAAGCGCCGGGACAGGGTCCTACGAGCAGTACTTC. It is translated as CASSLSAGTGSYEQYF.

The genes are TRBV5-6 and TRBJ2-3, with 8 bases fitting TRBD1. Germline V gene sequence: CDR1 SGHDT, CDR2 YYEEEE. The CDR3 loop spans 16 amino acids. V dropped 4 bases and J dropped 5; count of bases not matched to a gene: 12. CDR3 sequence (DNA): TGTGCCAGCAGCGTTACAGGGGGAGATTTTCGAGATACGCAGTATTTT. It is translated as CASSVTGGDFRDTQYF.

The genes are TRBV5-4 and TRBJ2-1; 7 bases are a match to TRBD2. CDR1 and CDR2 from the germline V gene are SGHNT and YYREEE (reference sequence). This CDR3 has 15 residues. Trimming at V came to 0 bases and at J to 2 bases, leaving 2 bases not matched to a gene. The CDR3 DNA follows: TGTGCCAGCAGCTTGGAAGGACTAGCCTACAATGAGCAGTTCTTC. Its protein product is CASSLEGLAYNEQFF.

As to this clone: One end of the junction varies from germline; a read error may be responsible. The CDR3 protein is CASRLGGRVDTQYF. The CDR3 DNA follows: TGTGCCAGCAGATTAGGGGGGCGTGTAGATACGCAGTATTTT. The V call is TRBV7-2, the J call TRBJ2-3, with D possibly being TRBD1 or TRBD2 (6 bases each). Per germline, CDR1 SGHTA and CDR2 FQGNSA. CDR3 size: 14 residues.